What follows is one T cell receptor beta chain and its context. The CDR3 runs to 13 residues. In germline, CDR1 is SQVTM, CDR2 ANQGSEA. Trimming pared 6 bases from V and 7 bases from J, leaving 18 bases between. The source of the sample is a study of cytomegalovirus exposure and HLA in healthy donors. In the PCR, 60 Vbeta and 13 Jbeta primers were used. The assay was immunoSEQ multiplex PCR, and TCRdb's table has in-frame clones only and misses some. The sample consists of 100,000 or so clones, about 70% of them appearing once. Sequencing was carried out using PBMCs. The J gene is TRBJ1-1, the V gene TRBV29-1; D not resolved. The receptor comes from a man aged 50 to 60 in good health and CMV-seropositive. The CDR3 sequence: CSVTRVGGSEAFF. In DNA form, the CDR3 reads TGCAGCGTGACAAGGGTGGGAGGGAGTGAAGCTTTCTTT.